Below, 32 T cell receptor beta chains from the same sample are listed, as sequenced in a study of CD8+CD57+ T cells in acquired aplastic anemia. All sequencing subjects had displayed CD8+CD57+ cell expansion on flow cytometry. Profiling of TCR beta VDJ combinations and CDR3 sequences used genomic DNA as template. TCRdb processed the reads anew with MiXCR; each CDR3 protein has one entry. The table has hundreds of thousands of distinct CDR3 sequences, around 33% seen once. The sample comprised sorted CD4+, CD8+, or CD8+CD57+ T cells (not recorded which) from PBMCs. The receptors here all came from a human donor with aplastic anemia.

Points on this clonotype: Lacking the conserved final phenylalanine or tryptophan, this CDR3 likely reflects a read error. The chain uses TRBV20-1 and TRBJ2-2, with 8 bases fitting TRBD2. This CDR3 contains 15 residues. Germline V gene data show CDR1 as DFQATT and CDR2 as SNEGSKA (reference sequence). With 1 base clipped from V and 3 bases from J, the junction kept 4 bases outside the gene matches. The CDR3, as DNA: TGCAGTGCTAGAGGCGAACTAGCGGACACCGGGGAGCTGTTTTCT. It encodes CSARGELADTGELFS.

This clonotype was counted a few times. The chain carries TRBV9 and TRBJ1-3, with a possible D match to TRBD1 (5 bases). Germline loops: CDR1 SGDLS, CDR2 YYNGEE. The ends were cut back, 4 bases at V and 0 bases at J, with 14 bases in the middle. The CDR3 contains 16 residues. CDR3 sequence (DNA): TGTGCCAGCAGCCCTCCGACAGCAGCCTCTGGAAACACCATATATTTT. Its translation: CASSPPTAASGNTIYF.

This sequence joins TRBV12-3 or TRBV12-4 and TRBJ2-7; TRBD2 matches 13 bases. The CDR3 is made up of 14 amino acids. Trimming took 7 bases from V and 6 from J; bases not matched to a gene: 6. In DNA, the CDR3 is TGTGCCAGCACCACGGGACTAGCGGGATCCGAGCAGTACTTC. It specifies CASTTGLAGSEQYF.

The chain recombines TRBV5-5 with TRBJ1-2; perhaps TRBD1 as D (6 bases). The CDR3 is made up of 16 amino acids. V gave up 4 bases and J gave up 7 bases, with 23 bases separating them. Germline CDR1 is SGHKS and CDR2 is YYEKEE (reference sequence). The CDR3 DNA reads TGTGCCAGCAGCGTAGTCCGGGACACCCCAACGGCTGGCTACACCTTC. Amino acid sequence: CASSVVRDTPTAGYTF.

Only a few counts were recorded for this clonotype. The chain recombines TRBV6-1 with TRBJ2-7; possibly TRBD2 for D (6 bases). The CDR3 consists of 15 residues. Trimming removed 6 bases from V and 5 bases from J, with 20 bases in between. From germline, CDR1 is MNHNS and CDR2 SASEGT. Here the CDR3 DNA reads TGTGCCAGCAGGCCGGAAAAGGGGCCGGGGGACGAGCAGTACTTC. It codes for CASRPEKGPGDEQYF.

This clonotype was seen at least ten times. The CDR3 bases are TGCAGTGCTACAGGTACGACCACAGCAGAGACCCAGTACTTC. It is translated as CSATGTTTAETQYF. The V gene is TRBV20-1, the J gene TRBJ2-5; unclear D gene. CDR3 length: 14 residues. Trimming pared 4 bases from V and 4 bases from J, leaving 16 bases between. Germline CDR1 reads DFQATT; CDR2 reads SNEGSKA (reference sequence).

The V call is TRBV7-6, the J call TRBJ2-2; possible D gene TRBD2, 7 bases. V lost 3 bases and J 1 base, leaving 12 bases between the germline ends. Germline V gene data show CDR1 as SGHVS and CDR2 as FNYEAQ. CDR3 length: 16 residues. In DNA, the CDR3 is TGTGCCAGCAGCTTTGGGGGGGGCAAGAACACCGGGGAGCTGTTTTTT. This sequence encodes CASSFGGGKNTGELFF.

This clonotype was detected only a few times. The chain employs TRBV6-2 or TRBV6-3 and TRBJ2-7, with D perhaps given as TRBD1 or TRBD2 (5 bases each). Trimming removed 6 bases at V and 4 bases at J, with 13 bases between. Germline V gene sequence: CDR1 MNHEY, CDR2 SVGEGT. The CDR3 is 13 residues long. The CDR3: CASRGRGGYEQYF. The CDR3 nucleotides read TGTGCCAGCAGGGGTCGGGGCGGATACGAGCAGTACTTC.

This clonotype has only a few counts. The chain employs TRBV30 and TRBJ1-6; the D gene is possibly TRBD1 (5 bases). The V gene's germline CDR1 is GTSNPN and CDR2 SVGIG (reference sequence). V gave up 0 bases and J gave up 9 bases, with 12 bases separating them. The CDR3 is 14 residues long. CDR3 bases: TGTGCCTGGAGTGTACGTCCCGGGGCTTCACCCCTCCACTTT. Its protein product is CAWSVRPGASPLHF.

This clonotype has ten or more counts. This chain joins TRBV19 and TRBJ2-7; TRBD2 matches 7 bases. CDR1 LNHDA and CDR2 SQIVND come from the germline V gene (reference sequence). The V and J ends lost 2 bases and 2 bases, in that order; junction bases with no gene match: 6. The CDR3 spans 15 residues. The CDR3 DNA reads TGTGCCAGTAGTATAAGCGGGGCCGCCCCCTACGAGCAGTACTTC. Amino acids: CASSISGAAPYEQYF. Full variable domain (outside the CDR3, taken from reference TRBV19 and TRBJ2-7): DGGITQSPKYLFRKEGQNVTLSCEQNLNHDAMYWYRQDPGQGLRLIYYSQIVNDFQKGDIAEGYSVSREKKESFPLTVTSAQKNPTAFYLCASSISGAAPYEQYFGPGTRLTVT.

The chain couples TRBV19 to TRBJ2-2; tentative D call: TRBD2 (6 bases). The ends were cut back, 3 bases at V and 7 bases at J, with 15 bases in the middle. Germline V lookup: CDR1 LNHDA, CDR2 SQIVND (reference sequence). The CDR3 consists of 15 residues. DNA of the CDR3: TGTGCCAGTAGTATTGGAGGGCCCGGGAGCGGGGAGCTGTTTTTT. This gives the protein CASSIGGPGSGELFF.

The chain carries TRBV6-5 and TRBJ1-5; the D gene is possibly TRBD1 (5 bases). Germline CDR1 MNHEY, CDR2 SVGAGI. The CDR3 covers 14 residues. The V gene lost 0 bases and the J gene lost 9 bases, with 12 bases spanning the gap. This CDR3 is CASSYSERGGPQHF. CDR3 nucleotide sequence: TGTGCCAGCAGTTACTCGGAGAGGGGCGGGCCCCAGCATTTT.

This clonotype came up many times. The rearrangement uses TRBV19 and TRBJ2-1; 7 bases align to TRBD2. The CDR3 has 13 residues. The germline V gene has CDR1 LNHDA and CDR2 SQIVND (reference sequence). The trim removed 3 bases at V and 7 bases at J, leaving 3 bases unmatched. The CDR3 reads CASSMTSSNEQFF. The DNA of the CDR3 is TGTGCCAGTAGTATGACTAGCTCGAATGAGCAGTTCTTC.

In its sample, this clonotype was seen a few times. J is TRBJ2-7 and V is TRBV5-1, with 8 bases lining up with TRBD2. The CDR3 is made up of 16 amino acids. Unmatched junction bases numbered 9, after V lost 0 bases and J lost 4 bases. Germline V CDR1 and CDR2: SGHRS, YFSETQ. DNA of the CDR3: TGCGCCAGCAGCTTGGTTTCGAGCGGGGGAGCATACGAGCAGTACTTC. It is translated as CASSLVSSGGAYEQYF.

This clonotype came up many times. CDR3 sequence (DNA): TGTGCCAGCAGCACACAACAGGGGGCTCGGTCCTACGAGCAGTACTTC. The encoded protein is CASSTQQGARSYEQYF. The V gene is TRBV7-9, the J gene TRBJ2-7, with 9 bases lining up with TRBD1. V trimming: 5 bases; J trimming: 1 base; junction bases outside the gene matches: 9. Germline assignment: CDR1 SEHNR and CDR2 FQNEAQ (reference sequence). The CDR3 totals 16 residues.

V is TRBV18 and J is TRBJ1-3, with TRBD1 matching 9 bases. The CDR3 runs to 19 residues. The trim removed 1 base at V and 0 bases at J, leaving 10 bases unmatched. Looked up from germline, CDR1 is KGHSH and CDR2 is LQKENI. The CDR3 nucleotides read TGTGCCAGCTCACCACTTCCGGGACAGGGTTCCGGCTCTGGAAACACCATATATTTT. This sequence encodes CASSPLPGQGSGSGNTIYF.

This clonotype was seen only once. This may come from a read error, since a much larger clone is one base off. The rearrangement joins TRBV7-2 to TRBJ2-7; D possibly corresponds to TRBD1 (5 bases). V shed 4 bases and J shed 2 bases, with 9 bases lying between them. The CDR3 consists of 13 residues. Germline CDR1 SGHTA, CDR2 FQGNSA. Written as DNA, the CDR3 is TGTGCCAGCAGCTGGACATCTACCTACGAGCAGTACTTC. It codes for CASSWTSTYEQYF.

V is TRBV15 and J is TRBJ2-7; 12 bases align to TRBD2. CDR1 LNHNV and CDR2 YYDKDF come from the germline V gene (reference sequence). There are 15 residues in the CDR3. V was pared by 4 bases and J by 1 base, with 2 bases of the junction left unmatched. This CDR3 reads CATSTTSGSSYEQYF. The CDR3 DNA reads TGTGCCACCAGCACGACTAGCGGGAGTTCCTACGAGCAGTACTTC. Together with reference TRBV15 and TRBJ2-7, the CDR3 gives the full variable domain: DAMVIQNPRYQVTQFGKPVTLSCSQTLNHNVMYWYQQKSSQAPKLLFHYYDKDFNNEADTPDNFQSRRPNTSFCFLDIRSPGLGDTAMYLCATSTTSGSSYEQYFGPGTRLTVT.

This clonotype was seen at least ten times. J is TRBJ2-1 and V is TRBV25-1, with TRBD1 identical over 8 bases. This CDR3 is 14 amino acids long. Per the germline V gene, CDR1 is MGHDK and CDR2 is SYGVNS. V shed 5 bases, J shed 6 bases, and the junction held 6 bases outside the gene matches. The CDR3 DNA sequence: TGTGCCAGCAGTCAAAGGGGACAGGCCAATGAGCAGTTCTTC. Translation: CASSQRGQANEQFF.

This clonotype was recorded once. The V gene is TRBV15, the J gene TRBJ1-4; no clear D gene. V was pared by 1 base and J by 7 bases, with 4 bases between. The V gene's germline CDR1 is LNHNV and CDR2 YYDKDF (reference sequence). CDR3 length equals 12 residues. The DNA for the CDR3 is TGTGCCACCAGCAGAGGGGTTGAAAAACTGTTTTTT. This gives the protein CATSRGVEKLFF.

This clonotype showed up just a few times. Here the CDR3 reads CAINRGNHYEQYF. The CDR3 DNA reads as TGTGCCATCAACCGCGGGAATCATTACGAGCAGTACTTC. This rearrangement joins TRBV10-3 to TRBJ2-7, with D perhaps matching TRBD2 (6 bases). V dropped 7 bases and J dropped 4 bases, with 14 bases sitting between them. The CDR3 has 13 residues. Germline V gene data show CDR1 as ENHRY and CDR2 as SYGVKD.

About this clonotype itself: Since a much larger clone is just one base distant, this may be a read error. J is TRBJ2-7 and V is TRBV20-1; D is possibly TRBD2 (6 bases). CDR3 length: 16 amino acids. CDR1 DFQATT and CDR2 SNEGSKA come from the germline V gene (reference sequence). The chain's CDR3 is CSARDWTGTERYERYF. CDR3 coding DNA: TGCAGTGCTAGAGACTGGACCGGGACTGAGCGATACGAGCGGTACTTC.

The chain carries TRBV7-9 and TRBJ2-3; 8 nucleotides match TRBD1. This CDR3 is 14 amino acids long. The V and J ends lost 3 bases and 2 bases, in that order; junction bases with no gene match: 1. Germline V gene lookup returns CDR1 SEHNR and CDR2 FQNEAQ (reference sequence). The CDR3 sequence is CASSLGQVTDTQYF. The CDR3 coding sequence is TGTGCCAGCAGCTTGGGACAGGTCACAGATACGCAGTATTTT.

The chain couples TRBV4-3 to TRBJ1-6; the match to TRBD1 covers 8 bases. Trimming took 0 bases from V and 8 from J; bases not matched to a gene: 6. Germline V gene sequence: CDR1 LGHNA, CDR2 YSLEER. This CDR3 is 16 amino acids long. CDR3: CASSQDGTGRDSPLHF. CDR3 nucleotide sequence: TGCGCCAGCAGCCAAGATGGGACAGGCCGGGATTCACCCCTCCACTTT.

The table lists this clonotype with a few counts. The chain links TRBV5-1 to TRBJ2-2; 7 bases agree with TRBD1. From germline, CDR1 is SGHRS and CDR2 YFSETQ. The junction had 5 bases not matched to a gene; V was cut back by 0 bases and J by 6 bases. The CDR3 length is 15 residues. CDR3 DNA sequence: TGCGCCAGCAGCTTGGGAGAGACAGGGCCCGGGGAGCTGTTTTTT. Translating it yields CASSLGETGPGELFF.

The chain joins TRBV20-1 to TRBJ1-1, with TRBD1 matching 7 bases. The length of the CDR3 is 15 residues. Losses at the gene ends were 6 bases for V and 1 base for J; bases not matched to a gene: 11. Germline V CDR1 and CDR2: DFQATT, SNEGSKA (reference sequence). In DNA form, the CDR3 reads TGCAGTGCCAGCAGTGCCACAGGGGCGAACACTGAAGCTTTCTTT. Its protein product is CSASSATGANTEAFF.

This clonotype was counted at least ten times. V usage is TRBV20-1 and J usage is TRBJ1-5; a possible D gene is TRBD1 (6 bases). From germline, CDR1 is DFQATT and CDR2 SNEGSKA (reference sequence). This CDR3 has 15 amino acids. Trimming cost V 5 bases and J 0 bases, with 14 bases left between them. DNA for the CDR3: TGCAGTGCTCAGGGGCCGACCTTTAGCAATCAGCCCCAGCATTTT. Translated, it gives CSAQGPTFSNQPQHF.

This clonotype was found a few times. The chain recombines TRBV30 with TRBJ1-5; D is undetermined. V lost 1 base and J 7 bases, leaving 8 bases between the germline ends. This CDR3 has 12 residues. Germline-derived CDR1 and CDR2 are GTSNPN and SVGIG (reference sequence). CDR3 sequence (DNA): TGTGCCTGGAGTGCCTCCTCGCAGCCCCAGCATTTT. Translating it yields CAWSASSQPQHF.

The sample holds many counts of this clonotype. The chain couples TRBV2 to TRBJ1-3; D possibly corresponds to TRBD1 (5 bases). V was cut by 9 bases and J by 0 bases, with 12 bases left in between. Germline values: CDR1 SNHLY, CDR2 FYNNEI. The CDR3 covers 14 residues. CDR3 in amino acids: CASDRVSSGNTIYF. The CDR3 bases are TGTGCCAGTGACAGAGTCAGCTCTGGAAACACCATATATTTT.

In the case of this clonotype: The conserved final phenylalanine or tryptophan is absent from the CDR3, which likely points to a read error. This chain links TRBV4-1 with TRBJ1-2, with D possibly being TRBD1 (6 bases). The CDR3 runs 15 residues. V was shortened by 4 bases and J by 0 bases, with 12 bases between the two germline ends. In germline, CDR1 is MGHRA, CDR2 YSYEKL. CDR3 loop: CASSPRTETNYGYTL. For the CDR3, the DNA is TGCGCCAGCAGCCCCCGGACAGAAACTAACTATGGCTACACCCTC.

The chain has TRBV20-1 and TRBJ2-7; 8 bases align to TRBD2. The CDR3 spans 14 residues. CDR1 is DFQATT, CDR2 SNEGSKA, per germline (reference sequence). V gave up 1 base and J gave up 5 bases; unmatched junction bases: 7. The DNA for the CDR3 is TGCAGTGCTAGAGCGGGGGGGCGGATCAACGAGCAGTACTTC. This codes for CSARAGGRINEQYF.

Concerning this clonotype: This may come from a read error, since a much larger clone is one base off. This chain links TRBV7-3 with TRBJ1-6; no firm D call. Germline values: CDR1 SGHTA, CDR2 FQGTGA. V was shortened by 7 bases and J by 8 bases, with 12 bases between the two germline ends. The CDR3 length is 13 residues. CDR3 in amino acids: CASNQDMDSPLHF. The CDR3 nucleotides are TGTGCCAGCAACCAAGATATGGATTCACCCCTCCACTTT.